This TCR beta chain originates from a study of blood T cell repertoires in COVID-19 (dated by TCRdb to about 2020). Regarding the complete study: Collaborator samples came from the United States, Italy and Spain and covered acute and convalescent phases of COVID-19. The material from the prospective study consisted of cDNA or gDNA derived from T cells, B-cell-depleted T cells, or PBMCs. Subjects who had been exposed to COVID-19, were actively infected with it, or had recovered from it provided the deeply sampled blood TCRbeta repertoires that made up the dataset. A freely available public database, intended as a resource for researchers studying the immune response to SARS-CoV-2, is where the repertoires were released. Samples were obtained from the ongoing ImmuneRACE study (first 160 participants) and from 1,000 to 1,500 subjects provided by 6 global collaborators. Sample metadata almost always included a de-identified subject ID, COVID-19 status, age in years and sex. HLA class I and class II types, where available, came from metadata supplied by the sample provider rather than from assay-based typing.

The study at large found these results: How much clinical and demographic metadata was included differed by source and by participant, and the metadata was provided uncurated.

TCRbeta CDR3 regions were amplified from genomic DNA by means of the immunoSEQ Assay, a bias-controlled multiplex PCR. The authors' pipeline ran thus. The number of nucleated cells in each sample was estimated from the amplification of reference gene primers within the assay. To quantify the absolute abundance of each unique TCRbeta CDR3 rearrangement, sequence reads were collapsed and filtered. Productive Simpson clonality was computed per sample as the square root of Simpson's diversity index over productive rearrangements. The table was pulled from immuneACCESS by TCRdb, which kept in-frame rearrangements only. Such tables lose some clones; where checked, under half of the loss comes from unresolved V genes, and the rest has no known cause. V, J and clone size derive from that table, while D and trimming were established from the DNA sequence. A total of hundreds of thousands of clones appear in this sample, 87% of them only once. The ten most abundant clones make up about 6% of the sample.

From cysteine to phenylalanine, the CDR3 is 12 amino acids long. Only the CDR3 part of the read is kept: 36 bases, read in frame from the first base. CDR1 GTSNPN and CDR2 SVGIG are derived from the germline V gene (reference sequence). V loses 4 bases, J loses 4 bases, and the germline ends lie 10 bases apart. Enrolling through a virtual design, the prospective study's participants ranged in age from about 18 to 100 years and lived across some 22 United States geographic areas. In the prospective study, cohorts were assigned on the basis of participant-reported clinical history obtained from a screening survey and a study questionnaire. Mobile phlebotomists in the prospective study collected whole blood, serum and a nasopharyngeal or oropharyngeal swab from every participant. Additional blood draws and questionnaires over a 2-month period could optionally be provided by prospective study participants. Blood samples from the prospective study were shipped frozen or at room temperature prior to DNA extraction.

On this clone itself: Its binding antigen is unknown. No base quality information exists; no much larger clone differs at one position.

The V and J segments used are TRBV30 and TRBJ1-2; the D gene cannot be named for sure. The TCR originated in a woman aged 25-40 years with acute COVID-19. Material: PBMCs or T cells enriched from blood (not recorded which). The DNA is TGTGCCTGGACCCGGAGCAGCTATGGCTACACCTTC. Its protein product is CAWTRSSYGYTF.